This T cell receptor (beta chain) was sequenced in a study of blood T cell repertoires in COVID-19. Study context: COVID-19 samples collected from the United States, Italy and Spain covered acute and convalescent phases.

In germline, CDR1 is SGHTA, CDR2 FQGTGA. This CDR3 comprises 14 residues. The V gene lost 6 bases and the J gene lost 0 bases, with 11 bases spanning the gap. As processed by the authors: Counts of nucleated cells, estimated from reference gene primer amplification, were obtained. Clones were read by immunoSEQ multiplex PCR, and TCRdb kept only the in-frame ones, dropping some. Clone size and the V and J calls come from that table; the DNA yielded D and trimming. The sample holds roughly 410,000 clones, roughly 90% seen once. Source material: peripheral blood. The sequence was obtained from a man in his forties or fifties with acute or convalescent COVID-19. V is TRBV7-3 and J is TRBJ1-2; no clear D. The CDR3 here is CASSFGDTNYGYTF. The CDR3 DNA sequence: TGTGCCAGCAGTTTCGGGGATACTAACTATGGCTACACCTTC.